Below are 10 T cell receptor beta chains sequenced from a single sample in a study of blood T cells in healthy people across ages. Next came a second PCR, run for about 7 to 12 cycles, which used a sample-barcoded 5' primer along with a J-beta primer mix. TCRdb passed the 5' RACE reads through MiXCR, listing each CDR3 protein once. The table records roughly 1.9 million distinct CDR3 sequences, roughly 43% of them present only once. Sequences were obtained from blood. The receptors were gathered from a human donor in good health.

This clonotype has just a few counts. This sequence joins TRBV7-2 and TRBJ2-5; TRBD2 matches at 7 bases. This CDR3 has 13 residues. V dropped 5 bases and J dropped 5; count of bases not matched to a gene: 5. Germline V gene lookup returns CDR1 SGHTA and CDR2 FQGNSA. CDR3 residues: CASSRSSGETQYF. The CDR3 nucleotides read TGTGCCAGCAGCAGAAGTAGCGGGGAGACCCAGTACTTC.

The chain combines TRBV20-1 with TRBJ1-4; D might be TRBD1 (6 bases). V lost 0 bases and J lost 6, with 11 bases in between. The CDR3 length is 14 residues. The germline CDR1 and CDR2 sequences are DFQATT and SNEGSKA (reference sequence). The CDR3 region has the DNA TGCAGTGCTAGAGATACAGGGTTCGATGAAAAACTGTTTTTT. Translated, it gives CSARDTGFDEKLFF.

For this clonotype: This may stem from a read error, because a much larger clone lies one nucleotide away. This chain links TRBV10-3 with TRBJ1-1; TRBD1 matches at 10 bases. The CDR3 loop spans 17 amino acids. Germline V gene lookup returns CDR1 ENHRY and CDR2 SYGVKD. The CDR3 here is CATSTLLRQGANTEAFF. As DNA, the CDR3 is TGTGCCACCAGTACCCTATTGAGACAGGGGGCAAACACTGAAGCTTTCTTT.

This rearrangement joins TRBV5-1 to TRBJ2-1; D is ambiguous. Germline CDR1 SGHRS, CDR2 YFSETQ. The ends were cut back, 4 bases at V and 6 bases at J, with 11 bases in the middle. The CDR3 spans 13 residues. CDR3 amino acids: CASSPSAPNEQFF. The CDR3 nucleotides are TGCGCCAGCAGCCCCTCCGCCCCCAATGAGCAGTTCTTC.

This rearrangement joins TRBV20-1 to TRBJ2-5; 8 bases match TRBD2. J was trimmed by 4 bases and V by 0 bases; bases with no gene match: 10. There are 16 residues in the CDR3. Germline CDR1 is DFQATT and CDR2 is SNEGSKA (reference sequence). The DNA for the CDR3 is TGCAGTGCTAGAGATAATCGGGGGGGCGGTTTAGAGACCCAGTACTTC. It codes for CSARDNRGGGLETQYF.

This chain joins TRBV4-2 and TRBJ1-1, with 7 nucleotides matching TRBD1. The CDR3 is made up of 15 amino acids. Germline V CDR1 and CDR2: LGHNA, YNFKEQ. The junction had 6 bases not matched to a gene; V was cut back by 2 bases and J by 3 bases. Here the CDR3 DNA reads TGTGCCAGCAGCCAAAGACAGGGAGAGGACACTGAAGCTTTCTTT. Protein sequence: CASSQRQGEDTEAFF.

The V and J genes are TRBV9 and TRBJ2-3; a weak D match, TRBD2 (6 bases). CDR1 and CDR2 from the germline V gene are SGDLS and YYNGEE. V was shortened by 0 bases and J by 6 bases, with 11 bases between the two germline ends. The CDR3 spans 14 residues. The CDR3 reads CASSVELRGDTQYF. DNA of the CDR3: TGTGCCAGCAGCGTAGAGCTCCGGGGGGATACGCAGTATTTT.

The V gene is TRBV6-2 or TRBV6-3, the J gene TRBJ2-1; D not resolved. The CDR3 loop spans 12 amino acids. Germline assignment: CDR1 MNHEY and CDR2 SVGEGT. V was trimmed by 1 base and J by 9 bases, leaving 7 bases between them. The CDR3 protein is CASSYWSGEQFF. In nucleotides, the CDR3 is TGTGCCAGCAGTTACTGGTCGGGTGAGCAGTTCTTC.

This chain uses TRBV13 with TRBJ1-1; D is perhaps TRBD1 (5 bases). Trimming took 5 bases from V and 4 from J, leaving 17 bases between them. The CDR3 extends over 15 amino acids. The germline gives CDR1 PRHDT, CDR2 FYEKMQ (reference sequence). The CDR3 bases are TGTGCCAGCAGCCCTAGGTGGGGGGGGTCCACTGAAGCTTTCTTT. Translation: CASSPRWGGSTEAFF.

The CDR3 is CASSQVRQGAVEYGYTF. CDR3 DNA: TGTGCCAGCAGCCAAGTTCGACAGGGGGCTGTTGAATATGGCTACACCTTC. V usage is TRBV14 and J usage is TRBJ1-2, with 10 bases identical to TRBD1. This CDR3 has 17 residues. V gave up 1 base and J gave up 5 bases; unmatched junction bases: 10. CDR1 SGHDN and CDR2 FVKESK come from the germline V gene.